This passage covers 17 T cell receptor beta chains from one sample sequenced in a study of T cell changes during pregnancy in multiple sclerosis. Some clones are missing from TCRdb's copy, which holds only in-frame ones; the method was immunoSEQ multiplex PCR. The sample holds about 60,000 clones; 93% are singletons and the top ten take about 1.8%. Sequencing used peripheral blood, obtained after pregnancy. These TCRs come from a female donor with multiple sclerosis, enrolled in a pregnancy study.

The chain joins TRBV5-6 to TRBJ2-1, with TRBD1 identical over 10 bases. The CDR3 runs to 15 residues. The germline V gene encodes CDR1 SGHDT and CDR2 YYEEEE. With 2 bases clipped from V and 9 bases from J, the junction kept 8 bases outside the gene matches. CDR3 sequence (DNA): TGTGCCAGCAGCTTTCTCGGGACAGGGGTGGTTGAGCAGTTCTTC. Amino acid sequence: CASSFLGTGVVEQFF. Supplemented by reference TRBV5-6 and TRBJ2-1, the full variable domain reads DAGVTQSPTHLIKTRGQQVTLRCSPKSGHDTVSWYQQALGQGPQFIFQYYEEEERQRGNFPDRFSGHQFPNYSSELNVNALLLGDSALYLCASSFLGTGVVEQFFGPGTRLTVL.

This clone was seen just once. J is TRBJ2-2 and V is TRBV4-3, with D possibly being TRBD1 (6 bases). The CDR3 is made up of 16 amino acids. Trimming cost V 2 bases and J 1 base, with 11 bases left between them. Germline V gene sequence: CDR1 LGHNA, CDR2 YSLEER. This CDR3 is CASSQSGTMNTGELFF. The CDR3 DNA follows: TGCGCCAGCAGCCAATCCGGGACAATGAACACCGGGGAGCTGTTTTTT.

V usage is TRBV9 and J usage is TRBJ1-1; no reliable D call. Germline assignment: CDR1 SGDLS and CDR2 YYNGEE. V was trimmed by 0 bases and J by 0 bases, leaving 9 bases between them. CDR3 length equals 15 residues. The CDR3: CASSVVADMNTEAFF. CDR3 coding DNA: TGTGCCAGCAGCGTAGTGGCAGATATGAACACTGAAGCTTTCTTT.

The table lists this clone with a count of one. The chain couples TRBV2 to TRBJ2-1; the D is unclear. Germline lookup yields CDR1 SNHLY and CDR2 FYNNEI. The V and J ends lost 4 bases and 6 bases respectively, with 4 bases between them. This CDR3 is 11 amino acids long. The CDR3 DNA reads TGTGCCAGCAGTGTGGCCAATGAGCAGTTCTTC. It translates to CASSVANEQFF.

This clone occurred once. The chain links TRBV13 to TRBJ2-7, with TRBD1 as a possible D gene (6 bases). The CDR3 has 14 residues. Germline CDR1 reads PRHDT; CDR2 reads FYEKMQ (reference sequence). V gave up 3 bases and J gave up 2 bases, with 11 bases separating them. This CDR3 is CASSFRDTPYEQYF. The CDR3 nucleotides read TGTGCCAGCAGCTTCCGGGACACCCCCTACGAGCAGTACTTC.

This chain links TRBV7-2 with TRBJ1-2; possibly TRBD1 for D (5 bases). This CDR3 contains 16 residues. Trimming pared 2 bases from V and 2 bases from J, leaving 15 bases between. The germline gives CDR1 SGHTA, CDR2 FQGNSA. The CDR3 nucleotides are TGTGCCAGCAGCTTAAAGTTCCAAGGGGCCAACTATGGCTACACCTTC. It translates to CASSLKFQGANYGYTF.

The genes are TRBV2 and TRBJ1-5, with 11 nucleotides matching TRBD1. The CDR3 loop spans 15 amino acids. Germline assignment: CDR1 SNHLY and CDR2 FYNNEI. The V and J ends lost 6 bases and 0 bases, in that order; junction bases with no gene match: 1. CDR3 loop: CASRGTGGSNQPQHF. The CDR3 DNA reads TGTGCCAGCAGAGGGACAGGGGGTAGCAATCAGCCCCAGCATTTT. Drawing the rest from reference TRBV2 and TRBJ1-5, the complete variable domain is EPEVTQTPSHQVTQMGQEVILRCVPISNHLYFYWYRQILGQKVEFLVSFYNNEISEKSEIFDDQFSVERPDGSNFTLKIRSTKLEDSAMYFCASRGTGGSNQPQHFGDGTRLSIL.

V and J are TRBV12-5 and TRBJ2-1, with 9 bases lining up with TRBD2. V was pared by 1 base and J by 10 bases, with 5 bases of the junction left unmatched. The germline gives CDR1 LGHNT, CDR2 FRNRAP. The CDR3 runs to 14 residues. The CDR3, as DNA: TGTGCTAGTGGTTTGGGGCTAGCGGGATACGAGCAGTTCTTC. This codes for CASGLGLAGYEQFF.

The V and J genes are TRBV2 and TRBJ2-1; 7 bases agree with TRBD2. The germline V gene has CDR1 SNHLY and CDR2 FYNNEI. There are 15 residues in the CDR3. J gave up 0 bases and V 5 bases, and 4 bases lay outside the gene matches. DNA of the CDR3: TGTGCCAGCAGTCCCCCGGGGGGCTCCTACAATGAGCAGTTCTTC. It encodes CASSPPGGSYNEQFF.

This sequence joins TRBV19 and TRBJ2-3, with 7 bases identical to TRBD1. This CDR3 contains 14 residues. Germline values: CDR1 LNHDA, CDR2 SQIVND (reference sequence). The trim removed 5 bases at V and 4 bases at J, leaving 6 bases unmatched. CDR3 amino acids: CASSQGVQPDTQYF. CDR3 nucleotide sequence: TGTGCCAGTAGTCAGGGGGTGCAGCCAGATACGCAGTATTTT.

The chain is built from TRBV30 and TRBJ1-1, with 7 bases matching TRBD1. Germline CDR1 and CDR2: GTSNPN and SVGIG (reference sequence). V gave up 8 bases and J gave up 8 bases; unmatched junction bases: 8. CDR3 length: 11 amino acids. CDR3 coding DNA: TGTGCCCGGGACGGGGGACAGGAAGCTTTCTTT. Amino acid sequence: CARDGGQEAFF. The variable domain in full, completed from reference TRBV30 and TRBJ1-1, reads SQTIHQWPATLVQPVGSPLSLECTVEGTSNPNLYWYRQAAGRGLQLLFYSVGIGQISSEVPQNLSASRPQDRQFILSSKKLLLSDSGFYLCARDGGQEAFFGQGTRLTVV.

The gene calls are TRBV6-5 and TRBJ1-1; 10 bases are a match to TRBD1. The germline V gene has CDR1 MNHEY and CDR2 SVGAGI. V lost 1 base and J lost 1; bases outside the gene matches: 3. The CDR3 loop spans 16 amino acids. The CDR3 reads CASSYLGTGANTEAFF. Here the CDR3 DNA reads TGTGCCAGCAGTTACTTAGGGACAGGGGCGAACACTGAAGCTTTCTTT.

For the CDR3, the DNA is TGTGCCAGCACCCCCATCCCGGCCTCGGAGACTGGCTACACCTTC. This codes for CASTPIPASETGYTF. The genes are TRBV7-9 and TRBJ1-2; no reliable D call. The V end was cut by 7 bases, the J end by 7 bases, with 22 bases between. The CDR3 contains 15 residues. Germline CDR1 is SEHNR and CDR2 is FQNEAQ (reference sequence).

The chain couples TRBV19 to TRBJ2-2, with 10 bases fitting TRBD1. The CDR3 extends over 17 amino acids. J lost 3 bases, V lost 3 bases, and 7 bases had no gene match. Germline V gene sequence: CDR1 LNHDA, CDR2 SQIVND (reference sequence). CDR3 in DNA: TGTGCCAGTAGTATGACAGGGGGCGCGTCGTACACCGGGGAGCTGTTTTTT. Protein sequence: CASSMTGGASYTGELFF.

The rearrangement uses TRBV28 and TRBJ2-2, with 8 bases aligning to TRBD1. CDR1 and CDR2 (germline): MDHEN, SYDVKM. The CDR3 has 14 amino acids. Trimming cost V 6 bases and J 6 bases; bases outside gene matches: 6. CDR3 nucleotides: TGTGCCAGCAGACCGGACAGGGAGGCCGGGGAGCTGTTTTTT. It encodes CASRPDREAGELFF.

The chain recombines TRBV25-1 with TRBJ2-7, with TRBD2 matching over 8 bases. The CDR3 has 14 amino acids. Trimming cost V 6 bases and J 3 bases; bases outside gene matches: 7. Germline V gives CDR1 MGHDK, CDR2 SYGVNS. The CDR3 reads CASRGAGVDYEQYF. CDR3 coding DNA: TGTGCCAGCAGGGGAGCGGGAGTAGACTACGAGCAGTACTTC.

This clone has a handful of counts. CDR3 sequence: CSVDAGTDTQYF. CDR3 DNA: TGCAGCGTTGATGCAGGGACAGATACGCAGTATTTT. The chain is built from TRBV29-1 and TRBJ2-3; maybe TRBD1 (5 bases). Trimming pared 3 bases from V and 3 bases from J, leaving 7 bases between. Germline values: CDR1 SQVTM, CDR2 ANQGSEA. This CDR3 comprises 12 residues.